The rows below give T cell receptor beta chains drawn from one sample of a study of cytomegalovirus exposure and HLA in healthy donors. The repertoire was sequenced with immunoSEQ multiplex PCR; TCRdb's copy has only in-frame clones and lacks some. Here the sample spans some 310,000 clones, approximately 91% being singletons. The source material was PBMCs. All receptors come from a man aged 25-45 years in good health and CMV-seronegative. Each CDR3 is given with its conserved first and last residue. D genes are given only for firm matches.

len: 11; v_gene: TRBV20-1; d_gene: NA; j_gene: TRBJ2-5; CDR3nt: TGCAGTGGGCTGGACCAAGAGACCCAGTACTTC; CDR3aa: CSGLDQETQYF
len: 19; v_gene: TRBV15; d_gene: TRBD1; j_gene: TRBJ1-5; CDR3nt: TGTGCCACCAGCAGAGATTCTTGGGGACAGGACGTTTCCGGTCAGCCCCAGCATTTT; CDR3aa: CATSRDSWGQDVSGQPQHF
len: 13; v_gene: TRBV6-6; d_gene: TRBD2; j_gene: TRBJ2-7; CDR3nt: TGTGCCAGCAGTCCGCGGGAGGACTACGAGCAGTACTTC; CDR3aa: CASSPREDYEQYF
len: 15; v_gene: TRBV5-1; d_gene: TRBD2; j_gene: TRBJ2-1; CDR3nt: TGCGCCAGCAGCTTGTCTAGCGGGGGTTACAATGAGCAGTTCTTC; CDR3aa: CASSLSSGGYNEQFF
len: 15; v_gene: TRBV9; d_gene: TRBD1; j_gene: TRBJ1-5; CDR3nt: TGTGCCAGCAGTTCCGGGACAGGGAACAATCAGCCCCAGCATTTT; CDR3aa: CASSSGTGNNQPQHF
len: 11; v_gene: TRBV20-1; d_gene: NA; j_gene: TRBJ2-3; CDR3nt: TGCAGTGCTCTCAGGGTGGATACGCAGTATTTT; CDR3aa: CSALRVDTQYF
len: 16; v_gene: TRBV2; d_gene: TRBD1; j_gene: TRBJ2-7; CDR3nt: TGTGCCAGCAGTGAATTCCGCGGGACAGGTCCCTACGAGCAGTACTTC; CDR3aa: CASSEFRGTGPYEQYF
len: 17; v_gene: TRBV19; d_gene: TRBD1; j_gene: TRBJ1-5; CDR3nt: TGTGCCAGTAGGGGCTCAGGACAGGCAAAGAGCAATCAGCCCCAGCATTTT; CDR3aa: CASRGSGQAKSNQPQHF
len: 15; v_gene: TRBV19; d_gene: TRBD1; j_gene: TRBJ1-2; CDR3nt: TGTGCCAGTAGTCCCGTCGCCCAGGGGGCTTCTGGCTACACCTTC; CDR3aa: CASSPVAQGASGYTF
len: 13; v_gene: TRBV18; d_gene: NA; j_gene: TRBJ1-2; CDR3nt: TGTGCCAGCACTACAGGGACGGATTATGGCTACACCTTC; CDR3aa: CASTTGTDYGYTF
len: 13; v_gene: TRBV7-6; d_gene: NA; j_gene: TRBJ1-1; CDR3nt: TGTGCCAGCAGCTTAGCGGAGGGCACTGAAGCTTTCTTT; CDR3aa: CASSLAEGTEAFF
len: 17; v_gene: TRBV12-5; d_gene: TRBD2; j_gene: TRBJ2-1; CDR3nt: TGTGCTAGTGGTTTGGTGGGCCTAGCGGGAGCCTACAATGAGCAGTTCTTC; CDR3aa: CASGLVGLAGAYNEQFF